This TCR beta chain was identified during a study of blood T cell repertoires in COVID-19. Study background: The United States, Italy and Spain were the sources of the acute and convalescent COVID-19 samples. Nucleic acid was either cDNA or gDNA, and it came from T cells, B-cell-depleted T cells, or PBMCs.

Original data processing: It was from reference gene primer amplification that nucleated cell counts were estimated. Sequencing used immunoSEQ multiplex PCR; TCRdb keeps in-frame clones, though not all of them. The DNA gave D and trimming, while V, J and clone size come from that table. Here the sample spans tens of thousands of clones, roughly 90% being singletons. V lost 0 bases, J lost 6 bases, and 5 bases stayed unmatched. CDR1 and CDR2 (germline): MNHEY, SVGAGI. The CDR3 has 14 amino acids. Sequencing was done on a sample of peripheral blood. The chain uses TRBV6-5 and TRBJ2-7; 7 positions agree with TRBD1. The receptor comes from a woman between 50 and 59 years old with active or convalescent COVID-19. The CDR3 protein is CASSYSTGTGEQYF. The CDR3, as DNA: TGTGCCAGCAGTTACTCGACAGGGACGGGCGAGCAGTACTTC.